In its sample, the clone carrying this T cell receptor (beta chain) was seen many times. Its antigen is as yet unknown. The junction departs from germline at one end; a sequencing error may be responsible. Per the original data handling: Between-group CDR3 differences, defined by clinicopathological status, yielded a distant-metastasis classifier for papillary thyroid cancer. TCRdb reanalyzed the PCR reads with MiXCR. The V and J calls were not made by the authors but by TCRdb's processing. The sample has around 20,000 clones, 16% seen once. The data are from a study of metastatic and nonmetastatic thyroid tumors. Overall study: Repertoire data that came from the blood and tumor or nodule tissue of malignant and benign thyroid patients were compared.

Regarding the study as a whole: Reported TCR beta diversity, measured in blood and tumor, was significantly higher for malignant thyroid tumors than for benign nodules.

Each patient went into thyroid surgery without having received any treatment. Germline CDR1 LNHNV, CDR2 YYDKDF (reference sequence). CDR3 length equals 12 residues. The specimen sequenced was blood. V and J are TRBV15 and TRBJ2-5; D might be TRBD1 (6 bases). This clonotype was obtained from a male donor with papillary thyroid cancer or a benign thyroid nodule (not recorded which). Some clones in this sample may be carry-over from other donors' samples. CDR3 in DNA: TGTGCCACCAGCCCGCCTGGACAGAAGCAAAACTTC. As protein: CATSPPGQKQNF.